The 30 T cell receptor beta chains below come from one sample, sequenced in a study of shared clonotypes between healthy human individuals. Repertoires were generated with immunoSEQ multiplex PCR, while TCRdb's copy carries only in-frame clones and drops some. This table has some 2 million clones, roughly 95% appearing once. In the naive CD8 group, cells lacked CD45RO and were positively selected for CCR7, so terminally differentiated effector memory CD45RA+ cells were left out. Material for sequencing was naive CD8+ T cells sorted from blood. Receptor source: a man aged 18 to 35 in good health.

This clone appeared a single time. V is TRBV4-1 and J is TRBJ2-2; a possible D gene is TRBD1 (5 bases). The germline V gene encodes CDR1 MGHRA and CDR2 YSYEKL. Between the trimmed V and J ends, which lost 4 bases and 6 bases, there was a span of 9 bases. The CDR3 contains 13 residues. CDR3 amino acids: CASSPGLAGELFF. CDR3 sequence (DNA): TGCGCCAGCAGCCCAGGGCTGGCCGGGGAGCTGTTTTTT.

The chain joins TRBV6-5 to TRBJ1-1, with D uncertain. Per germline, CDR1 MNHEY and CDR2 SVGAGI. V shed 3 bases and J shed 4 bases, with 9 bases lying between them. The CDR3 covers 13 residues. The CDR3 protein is CASSYVMGTEAFF. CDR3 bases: TGTGCCAGCAGTTATGTAATGGGCACTGAAGCTTTCTTT.

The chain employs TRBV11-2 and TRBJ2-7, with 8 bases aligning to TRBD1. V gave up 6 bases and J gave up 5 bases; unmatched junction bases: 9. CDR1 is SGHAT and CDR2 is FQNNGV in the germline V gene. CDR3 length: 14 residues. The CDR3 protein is CASSFYRGVNEQYF. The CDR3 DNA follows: TGTGCCAGCAGTTTCTACAGGGGGGTCAACGAGCAGTACTTC. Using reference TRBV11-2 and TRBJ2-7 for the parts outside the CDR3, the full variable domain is EAGVAQSPRYKIIEKRQSVAFWCNPISGHATLYWYQQILGQGPKLLIQFQNNGVVDDSQLPKDRFSAERLKGVDSTLKIQPAKLEDSAVYLCASSFYRGVNEQYFGPGTRLTVT.

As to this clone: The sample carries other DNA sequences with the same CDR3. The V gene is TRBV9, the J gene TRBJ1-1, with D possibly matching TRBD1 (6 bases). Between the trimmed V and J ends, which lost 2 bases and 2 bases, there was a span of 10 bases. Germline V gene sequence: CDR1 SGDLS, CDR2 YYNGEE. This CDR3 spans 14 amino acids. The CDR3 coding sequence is TGTGCCAGCAGCGTTGGGGGGACAAACACTGAAGCTTTCTTT. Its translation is CASSVGGTNTEAFF.

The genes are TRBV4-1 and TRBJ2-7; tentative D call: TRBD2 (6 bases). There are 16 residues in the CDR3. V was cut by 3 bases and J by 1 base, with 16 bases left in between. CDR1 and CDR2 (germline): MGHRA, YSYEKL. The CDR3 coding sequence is TGCGCCAGCAGCCACGGGACTGTCGACCAATCCTACGAGCAGTACTTC. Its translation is CASSHGTVDQSYEQYF.

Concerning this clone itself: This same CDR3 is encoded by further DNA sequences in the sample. The CDR3 bases are TGTGCCAGCAGTTTAGGCCGAGCCTACGAGCAGTACTTC. It is translated as CASSLGRAYEQYF. The V call is TRBV27, the J call TRBJ2-7; D unresolved. Trimming took 2 bases from V and 2 from J, leaving 7 bases between them. Germline CDR1 reads MNHEY; CDR2 reads SMNVEV (reference sequence). This CDR3 has 13 amino acids.

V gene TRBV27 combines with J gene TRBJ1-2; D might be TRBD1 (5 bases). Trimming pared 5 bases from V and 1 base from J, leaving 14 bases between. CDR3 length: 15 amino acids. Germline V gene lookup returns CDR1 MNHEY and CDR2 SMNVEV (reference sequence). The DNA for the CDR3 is TGTGCCAGCAGTCTAGTGGGGCCTAATAACTATGGCTACACCTTC. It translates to CASSLVGPNNYGYTF.

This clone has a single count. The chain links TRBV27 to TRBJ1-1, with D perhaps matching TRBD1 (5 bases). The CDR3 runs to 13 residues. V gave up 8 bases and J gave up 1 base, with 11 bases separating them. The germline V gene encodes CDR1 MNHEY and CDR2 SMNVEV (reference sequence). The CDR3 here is CASGITGNTEAFF. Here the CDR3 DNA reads TGTGCCAGCGGGATAACAGGGAACACTGAAGCTTTCTTT.

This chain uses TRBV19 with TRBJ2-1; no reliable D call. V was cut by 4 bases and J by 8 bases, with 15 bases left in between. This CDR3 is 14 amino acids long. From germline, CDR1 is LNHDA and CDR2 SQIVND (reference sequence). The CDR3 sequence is CASSTYQSSYEQFF. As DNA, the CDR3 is TGTGCCAGTAGTACCTACCAATCGTCGTATGAGCAGTTCTTC.

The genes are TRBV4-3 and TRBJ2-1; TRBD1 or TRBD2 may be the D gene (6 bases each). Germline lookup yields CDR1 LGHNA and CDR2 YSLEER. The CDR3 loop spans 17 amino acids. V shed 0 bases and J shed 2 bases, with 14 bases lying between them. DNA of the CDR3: TGCGCCAGCAGCCAAGATTGGAGGGGGGAAACCTACAATGAGCAGTTCTTC. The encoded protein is CASSQDWRGETYNEQFF.

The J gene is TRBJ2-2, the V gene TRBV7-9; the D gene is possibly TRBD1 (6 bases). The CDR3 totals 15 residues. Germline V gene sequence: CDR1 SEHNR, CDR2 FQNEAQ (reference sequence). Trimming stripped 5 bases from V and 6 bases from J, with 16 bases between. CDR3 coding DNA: TGTGCCAGCAGCAACTTCATCAGGGGCGCCGGGGAGCTGTTTTTT. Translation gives CASSNFIRGAGELFF.

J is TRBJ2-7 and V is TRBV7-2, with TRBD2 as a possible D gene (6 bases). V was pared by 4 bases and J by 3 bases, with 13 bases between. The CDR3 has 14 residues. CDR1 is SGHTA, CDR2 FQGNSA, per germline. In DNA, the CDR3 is TGTGCCAGCAGCTGGCTAGCGAGGCACTACGAGCAGTACTTC. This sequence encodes CASSWLARHYEQYF.

This chain's CDR3 is CASSVAPAEVYEQYF. DNA for the CDR3: TGTGCCAGCAGCGTAGCCCCAGCGGAAGTTTACGAGCAGTACTTC. The J gene is TRBJ2-7, the V gene TRBV9, with D perhaps matching TRBD2 (5 bases). This CDR3 region has 15 residues. Germline V CDR1 and CDR2: SGDLS, YYNGEE. V gave up 0 bases and J gave up 4 bases, with 14 bases separating them.

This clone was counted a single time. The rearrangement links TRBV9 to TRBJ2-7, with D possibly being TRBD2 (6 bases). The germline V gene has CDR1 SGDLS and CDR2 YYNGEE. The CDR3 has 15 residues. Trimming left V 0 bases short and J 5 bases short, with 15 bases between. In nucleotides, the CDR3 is TGTGCCAGCAGCGTAGCGGTGGGAGGATTCCACGAGCAGTACTTC. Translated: CASSVAVGGFHEQYF.

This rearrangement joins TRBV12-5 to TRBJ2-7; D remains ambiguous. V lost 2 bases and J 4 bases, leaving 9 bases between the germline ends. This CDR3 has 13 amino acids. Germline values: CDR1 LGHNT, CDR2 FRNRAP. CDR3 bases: TGTGCTAGTGGTTTGCAGACTCTTTACGAGCAGTACTTC. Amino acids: CASGLQTLYEQYF.

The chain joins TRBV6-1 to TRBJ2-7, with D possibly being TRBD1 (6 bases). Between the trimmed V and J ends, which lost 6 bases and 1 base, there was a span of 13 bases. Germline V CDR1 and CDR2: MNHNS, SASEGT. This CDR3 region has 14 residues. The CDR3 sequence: CASSPLQGSYEQYF. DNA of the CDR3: TGTGCCAGCAGCCCCCTACAGGGTTCCTACGAGCAGTACTTC.

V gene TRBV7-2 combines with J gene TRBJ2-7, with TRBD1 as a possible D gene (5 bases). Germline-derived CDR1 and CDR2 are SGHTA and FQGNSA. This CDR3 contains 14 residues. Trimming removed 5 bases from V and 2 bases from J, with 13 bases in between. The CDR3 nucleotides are TGTGCCAGCAGCCATTGGGGCGGAACCTACGAGCAGTACTTC. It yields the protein CASSHWGGTYEQYF.

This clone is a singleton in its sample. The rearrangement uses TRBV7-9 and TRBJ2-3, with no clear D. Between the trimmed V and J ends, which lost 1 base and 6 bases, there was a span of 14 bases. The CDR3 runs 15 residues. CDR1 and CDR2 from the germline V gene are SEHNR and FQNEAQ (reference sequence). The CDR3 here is CASSLVPQSLDTQYF. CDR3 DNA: TGTGCCAGCAGCTTAGTGCCGCAGTCCCTGGATACGCAGTATTTT.

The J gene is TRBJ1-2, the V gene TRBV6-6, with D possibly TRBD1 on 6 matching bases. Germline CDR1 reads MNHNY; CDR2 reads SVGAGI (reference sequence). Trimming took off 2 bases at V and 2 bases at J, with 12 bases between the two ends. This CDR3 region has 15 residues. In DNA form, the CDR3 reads TGTGCCAGCAGTTACATAATACAGGGAAACTATGGCTACACCTTC. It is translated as CASSYIIQGNYGYTF.

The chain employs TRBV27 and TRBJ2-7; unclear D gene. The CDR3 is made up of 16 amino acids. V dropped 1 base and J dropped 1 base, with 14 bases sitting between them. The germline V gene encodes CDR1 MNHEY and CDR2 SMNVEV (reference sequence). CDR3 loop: CASSLLRPRGSYEQYF. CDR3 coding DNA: TGTGCCAGCAGTTTATTACGCCCTCGTGGGTCCTACGAGCAGTACTTC.

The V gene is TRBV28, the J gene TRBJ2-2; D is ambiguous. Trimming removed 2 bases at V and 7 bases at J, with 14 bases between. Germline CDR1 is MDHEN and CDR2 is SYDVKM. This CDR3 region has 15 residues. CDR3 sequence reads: CASSLNRLLRGELFF. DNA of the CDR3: TGTGCCAGCAGTTTAAACAGACTTTTACGCGGGGAGCTGTTTTTT.

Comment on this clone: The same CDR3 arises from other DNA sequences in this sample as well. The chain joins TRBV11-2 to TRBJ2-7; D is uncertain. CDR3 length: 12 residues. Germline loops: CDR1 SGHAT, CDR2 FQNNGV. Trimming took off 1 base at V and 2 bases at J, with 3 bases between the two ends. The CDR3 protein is CASSLGTYEQYF. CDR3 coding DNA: TGTGCCAGCAGCTTAGGTACCTACGAGCAGTACTTC.

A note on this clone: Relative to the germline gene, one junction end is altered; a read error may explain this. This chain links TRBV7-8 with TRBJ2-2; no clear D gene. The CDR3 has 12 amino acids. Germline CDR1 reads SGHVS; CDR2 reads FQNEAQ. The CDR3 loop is CANSDYTGELFF. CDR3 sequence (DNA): TGTGCCAACAGCGACTACACCGGGGAGCTGTTTTTT.

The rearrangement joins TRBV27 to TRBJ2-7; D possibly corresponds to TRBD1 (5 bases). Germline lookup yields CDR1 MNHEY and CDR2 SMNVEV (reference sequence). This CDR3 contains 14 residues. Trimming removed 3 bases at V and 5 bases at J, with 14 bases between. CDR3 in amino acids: CASSFKSGANEQYF. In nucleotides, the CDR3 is TGTGCCAGCAGTTTTAAGTCTGGGGCCAACGAGCAGTACTTC.

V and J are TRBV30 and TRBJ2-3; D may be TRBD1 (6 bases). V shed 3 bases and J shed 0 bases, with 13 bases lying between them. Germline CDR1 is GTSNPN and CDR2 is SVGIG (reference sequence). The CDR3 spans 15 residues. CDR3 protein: CAWSPTGSSTDTQYF. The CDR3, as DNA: TGTGCCTGGAGCCCGACAGGATCTAGCACAGATACGCAGTATTTT.

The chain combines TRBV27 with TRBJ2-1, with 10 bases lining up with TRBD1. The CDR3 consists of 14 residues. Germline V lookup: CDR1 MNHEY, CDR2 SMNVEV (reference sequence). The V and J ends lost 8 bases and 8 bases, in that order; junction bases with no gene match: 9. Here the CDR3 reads CASGLGQGVDEQFF. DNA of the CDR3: TGTGCCAGCGGCCTTGGACAGGGGGTCGATGAGCAGTTCTTC.

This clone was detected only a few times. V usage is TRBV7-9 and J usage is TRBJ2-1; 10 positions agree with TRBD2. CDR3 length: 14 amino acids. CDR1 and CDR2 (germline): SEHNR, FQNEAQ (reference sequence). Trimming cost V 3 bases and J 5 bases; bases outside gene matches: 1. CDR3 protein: CASSFTSGDNEQFF. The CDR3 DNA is TGTGCCAGCAGCTTTACTAGCGGGGACAATGAGCAGTTCTTC.

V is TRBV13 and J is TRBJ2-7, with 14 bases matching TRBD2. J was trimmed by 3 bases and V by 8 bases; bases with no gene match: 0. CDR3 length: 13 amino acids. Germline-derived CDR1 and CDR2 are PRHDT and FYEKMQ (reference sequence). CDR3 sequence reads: CASGTSGSYEQYF. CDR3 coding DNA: TGTGCCAGCGGGACTAGCGGGAGCTACGAGCAGTACTTC. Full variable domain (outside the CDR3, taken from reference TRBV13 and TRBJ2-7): AAGVIQSPRHLIKEKRETATLKCYPIPRHDTVYWYQQGPGQDPQFLISFYEKMQSDKGSIPDRFSAQQFSDYHSELNMSSLELGDSALYFCASGTSGSYEQYFGPGTRLTVT.

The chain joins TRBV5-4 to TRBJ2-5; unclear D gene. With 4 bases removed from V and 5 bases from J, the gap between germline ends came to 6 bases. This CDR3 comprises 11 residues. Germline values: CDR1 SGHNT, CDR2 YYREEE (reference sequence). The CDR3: CASSHGETQYF. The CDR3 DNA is TGTGCCAGCAGCCATGGCGAGACCCAGTACTTC.

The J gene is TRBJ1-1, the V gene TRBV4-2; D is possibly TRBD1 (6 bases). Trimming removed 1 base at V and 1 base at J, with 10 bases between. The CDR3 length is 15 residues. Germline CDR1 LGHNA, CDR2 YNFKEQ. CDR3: CASSQVGQPNTEAFF. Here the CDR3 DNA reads TGTGCCAGCAGCCAAGTGGGACAACCGAACACTGAAGCTTTCTTT.